This T cell receptor beta chain stems from a study of control samples from healthy donors and cancer patients. Germline CDR1 SGDLS, CDR2 YYNGEE. Trimming pared 2 bases from V and 4 bases from J, leaving 6 bases between. The CDR3 is 13 amino acids. The table came from immunoSEQ multiplex PCR; TCRdb's copy has only in-frame clones and leaves some out. The sample shows roughly 120,000 clones, approximately 94% of them seen only once. The rearrangement uses TRBV9 and TRBJ2-2; D ambiguous. This clonotype originated in a man aged 25-45 years in good health. The source material was blood. DNA for the CDR3: TGTGCCAGCAGCGTTGCGGTCACCGGGGAGCTGTTTTTT. As protein: CASSVAVTGELFF.